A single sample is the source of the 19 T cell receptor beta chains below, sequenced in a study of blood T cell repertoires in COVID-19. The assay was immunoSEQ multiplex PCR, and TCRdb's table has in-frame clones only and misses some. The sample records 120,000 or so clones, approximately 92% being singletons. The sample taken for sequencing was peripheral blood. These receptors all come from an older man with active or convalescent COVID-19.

The CDR3 DNA is TGTGCCAGCAGCTCCCAGGAGGGGCTAGGTGGCTACACCTTC. Encoded protein: CASSSQEGLGGYTF. The chain has TRBV7-9 and TRBJ1-2, with D perhaps TRBD1 (5 bases). Trimming left V 4 bases short and J 7 bases short, with 16 bases between. The CDR3 is 14 residues long. In germline, CDR1 is SEHNR, CDR2 FQNEAQ (reference sequence).

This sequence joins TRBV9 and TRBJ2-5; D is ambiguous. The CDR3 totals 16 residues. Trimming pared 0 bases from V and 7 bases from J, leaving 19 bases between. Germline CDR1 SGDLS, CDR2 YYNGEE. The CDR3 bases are TGTGCCAGCAGCGTAGCCCCCCCGACATCCCGTGGGACCCAGTACTTC. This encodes CASSVAPPTSRGTQYF.

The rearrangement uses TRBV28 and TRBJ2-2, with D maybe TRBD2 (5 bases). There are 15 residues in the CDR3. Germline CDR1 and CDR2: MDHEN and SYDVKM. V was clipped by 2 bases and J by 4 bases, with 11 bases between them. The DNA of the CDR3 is TGTGCCAGCAGTTTACCCGGGGTCCGCACCGGGGAGCTGTTTTTT. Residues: CASSLPGVRTGELFF.

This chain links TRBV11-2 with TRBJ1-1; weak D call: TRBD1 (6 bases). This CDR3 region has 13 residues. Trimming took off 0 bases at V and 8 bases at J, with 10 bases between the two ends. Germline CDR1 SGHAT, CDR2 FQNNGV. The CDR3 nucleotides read TGTGCCAGCAGCTTAGACGGACAGCTCGAAGCTTTCTTT. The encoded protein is CASSLDGQLEAFF.

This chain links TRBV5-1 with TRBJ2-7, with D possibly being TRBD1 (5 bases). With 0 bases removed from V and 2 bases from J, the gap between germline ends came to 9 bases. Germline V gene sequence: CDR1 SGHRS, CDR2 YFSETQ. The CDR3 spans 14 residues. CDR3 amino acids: CASSLEMTAYEQYF. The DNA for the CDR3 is TGCGCCAGCAGCTTGGAAATGACAGCCTACGAGCAGTACTTC.

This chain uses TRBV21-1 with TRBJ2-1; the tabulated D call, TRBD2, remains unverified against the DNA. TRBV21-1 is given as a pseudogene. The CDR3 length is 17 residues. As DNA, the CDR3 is TGTGCCAGCAGAACTAGCGGGAGAAGTTCGGGGTACAATGAGCAGTTCTTC. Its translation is CASRTSGRSSGYNEQFF.

CDR3 sequence: CARLTGAAKTQYF. CDR3 nucleotides: TGTGCCAGGTTGACAGGGGCGGCGAAGACCCAGTACTTC. V and J are TRBV27 and TRBJ2-5, with TRBD1 identical over 8 bases. The CDR3 is 13 residues long. The germline V gene encodes CDR1 MNHEY and CDR2 SMNVEV (reference sequence). J gave up 6 bases and V 9 bases, and 9 bases lay outside the gene matches.

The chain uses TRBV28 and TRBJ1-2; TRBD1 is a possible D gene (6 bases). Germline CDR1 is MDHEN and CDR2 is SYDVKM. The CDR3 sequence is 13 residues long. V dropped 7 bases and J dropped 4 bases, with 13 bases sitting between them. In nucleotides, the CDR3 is TGTGCCAGCACCCTCCAGGGGACCTATGGCTACACCTTC. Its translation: CASTLQGTYGYTF.

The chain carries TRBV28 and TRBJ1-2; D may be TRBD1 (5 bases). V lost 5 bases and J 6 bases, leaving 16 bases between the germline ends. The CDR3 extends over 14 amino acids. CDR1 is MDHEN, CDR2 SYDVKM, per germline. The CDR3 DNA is TGTGCCAGCAGTCCGCGTGGTAGGGGTCATGGCTACACCTTC. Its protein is CASSPRGRGHGYTF.

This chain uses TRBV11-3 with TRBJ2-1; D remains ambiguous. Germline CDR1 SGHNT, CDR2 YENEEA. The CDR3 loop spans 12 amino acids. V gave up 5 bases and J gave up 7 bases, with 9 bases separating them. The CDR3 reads CASSPNRNEQFF. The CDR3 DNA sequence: TGTGCCAGCAGCCCGAATCGGAATGAGCAGTTCTTC.

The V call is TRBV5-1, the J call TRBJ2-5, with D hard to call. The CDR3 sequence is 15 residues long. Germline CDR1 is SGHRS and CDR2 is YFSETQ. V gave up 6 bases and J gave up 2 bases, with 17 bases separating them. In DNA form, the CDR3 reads TGCGCCAGCAATCCCCTCGGGTCAACTCAAGAGACCCAGTACTTC. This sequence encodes CASNPLGSTQETQYF.

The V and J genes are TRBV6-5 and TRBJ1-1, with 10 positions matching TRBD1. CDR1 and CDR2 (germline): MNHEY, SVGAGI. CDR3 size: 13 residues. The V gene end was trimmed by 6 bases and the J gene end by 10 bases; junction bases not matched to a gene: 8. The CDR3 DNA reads TGTGCCAGCAGCCTAGACAGGGGGCGAAGAGCTTTCTTT. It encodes CASSLDRGRRAFF.

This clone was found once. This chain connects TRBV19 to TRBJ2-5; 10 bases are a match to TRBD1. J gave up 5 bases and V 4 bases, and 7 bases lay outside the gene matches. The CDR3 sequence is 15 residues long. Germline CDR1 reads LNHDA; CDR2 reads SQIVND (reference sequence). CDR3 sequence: CASSKGQGDLETQYF. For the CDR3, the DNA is TGTGCCAGTAGTAAAGGACAGGGGGACTTGGAGACCCAGTACTTC. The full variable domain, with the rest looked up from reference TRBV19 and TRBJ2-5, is DGGITQSPKYLFRKEGQNVTLSCEQNLNHDAMYWYRQDPGQGLRLIYYSQIVNDFQKGDIAEGYSVSREKKESFPLTVTSAQKNPTAFYLCASSKGQGDLETQYFGPGTRLLVL.

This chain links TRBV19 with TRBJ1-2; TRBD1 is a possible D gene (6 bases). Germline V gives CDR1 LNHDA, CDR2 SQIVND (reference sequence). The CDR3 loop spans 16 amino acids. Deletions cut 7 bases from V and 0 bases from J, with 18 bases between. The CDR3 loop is CASTISRDKTNYGYTF. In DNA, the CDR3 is TGTGCCAGTACCATCTCAAGGGACAAAACTAACTATGGCTACACCTTC.

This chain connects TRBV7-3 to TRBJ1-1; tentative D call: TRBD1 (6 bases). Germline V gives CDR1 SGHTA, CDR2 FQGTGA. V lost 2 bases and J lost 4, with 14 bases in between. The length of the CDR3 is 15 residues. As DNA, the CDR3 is TGTGCCAGCAGCTTATCCGGGGGAGGGGGCACTGAAGCTTTCTTT. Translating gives CASSLSGGGGTEAFF.

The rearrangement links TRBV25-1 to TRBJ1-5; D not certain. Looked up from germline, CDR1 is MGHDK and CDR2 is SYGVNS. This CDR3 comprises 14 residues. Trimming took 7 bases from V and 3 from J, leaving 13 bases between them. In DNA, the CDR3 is TGTGCCAGCACCTCTTCCGGGGACAATCAGCCCCAGCATTTT. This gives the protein CASTSSGDNQPQHF.

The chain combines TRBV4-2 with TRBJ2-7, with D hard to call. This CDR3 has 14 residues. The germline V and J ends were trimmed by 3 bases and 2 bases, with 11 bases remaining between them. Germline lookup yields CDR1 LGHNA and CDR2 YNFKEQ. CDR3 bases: TGTGCCAGCAGCCACCTCCGATGGCCCTACGAGCAGTACTTC. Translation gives CASSHLRWPYEQYF.

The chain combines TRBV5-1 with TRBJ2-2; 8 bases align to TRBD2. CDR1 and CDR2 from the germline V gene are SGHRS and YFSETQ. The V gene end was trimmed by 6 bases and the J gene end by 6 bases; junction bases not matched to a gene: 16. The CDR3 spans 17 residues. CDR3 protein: CASIPLTTSGTPGELFF. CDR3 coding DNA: TGCGCCAGCATCCCCCTGACAACTAGCGGTACCCCCGGGGAGCTGTTTTTT.

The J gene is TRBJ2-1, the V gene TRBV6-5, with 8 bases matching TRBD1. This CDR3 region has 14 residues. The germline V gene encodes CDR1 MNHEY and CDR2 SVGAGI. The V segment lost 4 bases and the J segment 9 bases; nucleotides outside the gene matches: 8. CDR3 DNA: TGTGCCAGCAGTTTAAGGGCAGGGGGCGGTGAGCAGTTCTTC. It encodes CASSLRAGGGEQFF.